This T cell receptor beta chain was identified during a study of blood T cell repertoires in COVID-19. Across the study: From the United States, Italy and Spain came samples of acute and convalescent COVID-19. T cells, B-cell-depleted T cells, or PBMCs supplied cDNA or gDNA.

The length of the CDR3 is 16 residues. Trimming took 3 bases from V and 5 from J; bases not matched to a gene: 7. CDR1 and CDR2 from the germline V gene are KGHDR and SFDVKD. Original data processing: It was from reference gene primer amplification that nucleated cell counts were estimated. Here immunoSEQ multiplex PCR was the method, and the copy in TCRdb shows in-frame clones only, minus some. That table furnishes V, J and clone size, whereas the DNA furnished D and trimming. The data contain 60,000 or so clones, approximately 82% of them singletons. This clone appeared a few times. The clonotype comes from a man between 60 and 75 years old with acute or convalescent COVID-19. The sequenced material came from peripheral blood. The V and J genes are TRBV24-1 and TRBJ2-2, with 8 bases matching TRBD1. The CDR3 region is CATSDPGQGWTGELFF. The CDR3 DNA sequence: TGTGCCACCAGTGATCCCGGACAGGGTTGGACCGGGGAGCTGTTTTTT.